The 4 T cell receptor beta chains given below trace back to one sample, sequenced in a study of blood T cells in healthy people across ages. Next came a second PCR, run for 7 to 11 cycles, which used a sample-barcoded 5' primer along with a J-beta primer mix. Using its own MiXCR run on the 5' RACE reads, TCRdb lists one record per CDR3 protein. The data show hundreds of thousands of distinct CDR3 sequences, approximately 52% seen once. Input material: blood. These receptors were taken from a woman over 75 in good health.

This clonotype was detected ten times or more. The chain couples TRBV6-6 to TRBJ2-1; D perhaps matches TRBD1 (6 bases). CDR1 and CDR2 (germline): MNHNY, SVGAGI (reference sequence). With 6 bases removed from V and 4 bases from J, the gap between germline ends came to 19 bases. CDR3 length equals 16 residues. Here the CDR3 reads CASRQRVQGIYNEQFF. In DNA, the CDR3 is TGTGCCAGCAGACAACGGGTGCAGGGGATTTACAATGAGCAGTTCTTC.

The rearrangement joins TRBV7-8 to TRBJ2-4; unclear D gene. The germline V gene encodes CDR1 SGHVS and CDR2 FQNEAQ. The V end lost 2 bases, the J end lost 2 bases, and 10 bases lay between the germline ends. This CDR3 has 15 amino acids. CDR3 coding DNA: TGTGCCAGCAGCTTATATAGGACGACCAAAAACATTCAGTACTTC. It yields the protein CASSLYRTTKNIQYF. The variable domain in full, with the rest retrieved from reference TRBV7-8 and TRBJ2-4, is GAGVSQSPRYKVAKRGQDVALRCDPISGHVSLFWYQQALGQGPEFLTYFQNEAQLDKSGLPSDRFFAERPEGSVSTLKIQRTQQEDSAVYLCASSLYRTTKNIQYFGAGTRLSVL.

This rearrangement joins TRBV30 to TRBJ2-3; 8 nucleotides align to TRBD1. The CDR3 contains 15 residues. Germline assignment: CDR1 GTSNPN and CDR2 SVGIG (reference sequence). Unmatched junction bases numbered 6, after V lost 1 base and J lost 3 bases. CDR3 bases: TGTGCCTGGAGTGGATGGACAGGGAGGACAGATACGCAGTATTTT. Translation: CAWSGWTGRTDTQYF. Combining the CDR3 with reference TRBV30 and TRBJ2-3 gives the whole variable domain SQTIHQWPATLVQPVGSPLSLECTVEGTSNPNLYWYRQAAGRGLQLLFYSVGIGQISSEVPQNLSASRPQDRQFILSSKKLLLSDSGFYLCAWSGWTGRTDTQYFGPGTRLTVL.

This clonotype showed up many times. The chain combines TRBV5-1 with TRBJ1-6; TRBD1 might be the D (5 bases). The V and J ends lost 0 bases and 13 bases respectively, with 11 bases between them. Germline CDR1 reads SGHRS; CDR2 reads YFSETQ. CDR3 length equals 13 residues. This chain's CDR3 is CASSLAGESPLHF. The CDR3 DNA reads as TGCGCCAGCAGCTTGGCGGGGGAATCCCCCCTCCACTTT.